One sample yielded the 14 T cell receptor beta chains listed below, sequenced in a study of CD8 T cells in ankylosing spondylitis. TCRdb redid the calling of the 5' RACE reads with MiXCR, one entry per CDR3 protein. This table has around 32,000 distinct CDR3 sequences, roughly 7.2% appearing once. The sequenced material came from blood, either unsorted or a sorted T cell fraction (not recorded which). The receptors were sampled from a male donor with ankylosing spondylitis or in good health (not recorded which).

Many counts were recorded for this clonotype. CDR3 in amino acids: CASSPLGSSYNEQFF. CDR3 coding DNA: TGTGCCAGCAGTCCCTTGGGGAGCTCCTACAATGAGCAGTTCTTC. This chain joins TRBV28 and TRBJ2-1; the D gene is possibly TRBD2 (5 bases). The CDR3 runs to 15 residues. Per the germline V gene, CDR1 is MDHEN and CDR2 is SYDVKM. V gave up 5 bases and J gave up 0 bases, with 11 bases separating them.

This clonotype was seen many times. The chain combines TRBV7-3 with TRBJ1-1, with unresolved D. Germline CDR1 reads SGHTA; CDR2 reads FQGTGA. V was shortened by 5 bases and J by 8 bases, with 15 bases between the two germline ends. The CDR3 has 13 amino acids. The CDR3 reads CASSTFVGTEAFF. The DNA of the CDR3 is TGTGCCAGCAGCACCTTCGTCGGTACCGAAGCTTTCTTT.

By proportion, this clonotype is medium-sized (0.01 to 0.1%). The J gene is TRBJ2-5, the V gene TRBV10-3; 8 bases map to TRBD1. Trimming removed 10 bases from V and 1 base from J; junction bases left unmatched: 5. The CDR3 sequence is 13 residues long. Germline CDR1 reads ENHRY; CDR2 reads SYGVKD. In DNA form, the CDR3 reads TGTGCCACCGTGGACAGGGTCCAAGAGACCCAGTACTTC. This gives the protein CATVDRVQETQYF.

Ten or more counts support this clonotype. The V and J genes are TRBV7-8 and TRBJ2-6, with a weak D call TRBD1 (5 bases). The CDR3 loop spans 14 amino acids. The V and J ends lost 10 bases and 0 bases respectively, with 10 bases between them. The V gene's germline CDR1 is SGHVS and CDR2 FQNEAQ. The CDR3 bases are TGTGCCACGCAGGGCGGCTCTGGGGCCAACGTCCTGACTTTC. It translates to CATQGGSGANVLTF.

This clonotype was detected many times. The gene calls are TRBV6-1 and TRBJ1-1; 8 nucleotides line up with TRBD1. V gave up 6 bases and J gave up 0 bases; unmatched junction bases: 3. This CDR3 is 14 amino acids long. Germline CDR1 reads MNHNS; CDR2 reads SASEGT. Here the CDR3 reads CASSWGQVNTEAFF. CDR3 sequence (DNA): TGTGCCAGCAGCTGGGGACAGGTGAACACTGAAGCTTTCTTT.

This clonotype showed up many times. V gene TRBV5-1 combines with J gene TRBJ2-5; 9 bases are a match to TRBD1. The CDR3 extends over 14 amino acids. CDR1 is SGHRS, CDR2 YFSETQ, per germline. J gave up 5 bases and V 7 bases, and 9 bases lay outside the gene matches. For the CDR3, the DNA is TGCGCCAGCTGTGCTACAGGGGGCGCGGAGACCCAGTACTTC. Translating it yields CASCATGGAETQYF.

The table lists this clonotype with many counts. J is TRBJ2-5 and V is TRBV28, with TRBD2 matching over 8 bases. The CDR3 loop spans 14 amino acids. V trimming: 4 bases; J trimming: 4 bases; junction bases outside the gene matches: 5. Per the germline V gene, CDR1 is MDHEN and CDR2 is SYDVKM. DNA of the CDR3: TGTGCCAGCAGTTCGGCGGGAGGTTTAGAGACCCAGTACTTC. Translation gives CASSSAGGLETQYF.

This clonotype was observed a few times. The rearrangement links TRBV15 to TRBJ1-1; D not resolved. V lost 0 bases and J 5 bases, leaving 7 bases between the germline ends. This CDR3 is 13 amino acids long. Germline CDR1 is LNHNV and CDR2 is YYDKDF (reference sequence). The CDR3 here is CATSRDPETEAFF. The CDR3 DNA follows: TGTGCCACCAGCAGAGATCCGGAGACTGAAGCTTTCTTT. Filled out from reference TRBV15 and TRBJ1-1, the complete variable domain reads DAMVIQNPRYQVTQFGKPVTLSCSQTLNHNVMYWYQQKSSQAPKLLFHYYDKDFNNEADTPDNFQSRRPNTSFCFLDIRSPGLGDTAMYLCATSRDPETEAFFGQGTRLTVV.

This clonotype was observed a handful of times. This chain uses TRBV5-1 with TRBJ1-2, with unresolved D. Looked up from germline, CDR1 is SGHRS and CDR2 is YFSETQ. There are 14 residues in the CDR3. Trimming pared 0 bases from V and 3 bases from J, leaving 9 bases between. The DNA for the CDR3 is TGCGCCAGCAGCTTGGATTTCTGGGACTATGGCTACACCTTC. This gives the protein CASSLDFWDYGYTF.

This clonotype was seen many times. The V and J genes are TRBV4-2 and TRBJ2-2, with 8 bases lining up with TRBD2. In germline, CDR1 is LGHNA, CDR2 YNFKEQ. V lost 2 bases and J lost 1; bases outside the gene matches: 0. There are 15 residues in the CDR3. The CDR3, as DNA: TGTGCCAGCAGCCAACTAGCGGGGAACACCGGGGAGCTGTTTTTT. Amino acids: CASSQLAGNTGELFF.

This clonotype was counted ten times or more. The chain employs TRBV6-1 and TRBJ1-2; maybe TRBD1 (6 bases). The CDR3 sequence is 13 residues long. From germline, CDR1 is MNHNS and CDR2 SASEGT. Trimming removed 6 bases at V and 4 bases at J, with 12 bases between. The CDR3 sequence is CASRTTGAYGYTF. The CDR3 nucleotides are TGTGCCAGCAGAACGACAGGCGCCTATGGCTACACCTTC.

This clonotype was seen repeatedly, ten times or more. This chain connects TRBV10-1 to TRBJ2-2; D is unclear. V shed 5 bases and J shed 5 bases, with 9 bases lying between them. The CDR3 loop spans 13 amino acids. Germline values: CDR1 WNHNN, CDR2 SYGVQD (reference sequence). Here the CDR3 DNA reads TGCGCCAGCAGTCGTGTCTCGACCGGGGAGCTGTTTTTT. It specifies CASSRVSTGELFF.

This clonotype was observed many times. V usage is TRBV24-1 and J usage is TRBJ2-1; D gene ambiguous. The CDR3 length is 13 residues. The V and J ends lost 3 bases and 9 bases respectively, with 11 bases between them. Germline CDR1 and CDR2: KGHDR and SFDVKD. The CDR3 DNA sequence: TGTGCCACCAGTGATGCGAAAAAGGGTGAGCAGTTCTTC. This sequence encodes CATSDAKKGEQFF.

This clonotype was observed many times. V usage is TRBV2 and J usage is TRBJ1-4; D not resolved. Trimming took 8 bases from V and 8 from J, leaving 9 bases between them. The germline V gene has CDR1 SNHLY and CDR2 FYNNEI. CDR3 size: 11 residues. The CDR3 sequence: CASYRQEKLFF. DNA of the CDR3: TGTGCCAGCTACCGTCAAGAAAAACTGTTTTTT. The complete variable domain, with remaining parts taken from reference TRBV2 and TRBJ1-4, reads EPEVTQTPSHQVTQMGQEVILRCVPISNHLYFYWYRQILGQKVEFLVSFYNNEISEKSEIFDDQFSVERPDGSNFTLKIRSTKLEDSAMYFCASYRQEKLFFGSGTQLSVL.